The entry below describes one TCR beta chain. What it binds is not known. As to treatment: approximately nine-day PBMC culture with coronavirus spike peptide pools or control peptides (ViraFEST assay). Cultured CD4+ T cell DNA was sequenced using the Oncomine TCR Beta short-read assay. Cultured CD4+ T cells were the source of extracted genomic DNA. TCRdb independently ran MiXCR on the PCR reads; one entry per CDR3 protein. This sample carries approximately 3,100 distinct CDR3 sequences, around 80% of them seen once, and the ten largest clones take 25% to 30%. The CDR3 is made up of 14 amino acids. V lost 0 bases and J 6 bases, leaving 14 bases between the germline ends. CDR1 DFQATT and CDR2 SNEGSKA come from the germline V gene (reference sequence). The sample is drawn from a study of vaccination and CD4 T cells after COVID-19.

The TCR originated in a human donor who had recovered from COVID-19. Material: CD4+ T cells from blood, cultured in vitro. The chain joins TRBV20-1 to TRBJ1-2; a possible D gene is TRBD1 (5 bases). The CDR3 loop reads CSAREGGTTDGYTF. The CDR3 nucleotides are TGCAGTGCTAGAGAGGGAGGGACGACGGATGGCTACACCTTC.